One sample yielded the 13 T cell receptor beta chains listed below, sequenced in a study of T cell repertoires in cytomegalovirus infection. TCRdb fed the reads into MiXCR, producing one record per CDR3 protein. Of 900,000 to 950,000 distinct CDR3 sequences in the sample, roughly 31% were seen once. Their recognized antigens are unknown. This sample comprised cultured CD8+ T cells from PBMCs, obtained from culture after CMV antigen stimulation. The receptors come from a human donor in good health (CMV status not recorded). Some clones in this sample may be carry-over from other donors' samples.

This clonotype was found a few times. The chain links TRBV7-2 to TRBJ2-3, with a weak D call TRBD1 (6 bases). The CDR3 covers 16 residues. Germline CDR1 is SGHTA and CDR2 is FQGNSA. V was shortened by 4 bases and J by 1 base, with 15 bases between the two germline ends. The CDR3, as DNA: TGTGCCAGCAGCTCTGACCGGGACACCCGCACAGATACGCAGTATTTT. Protein sequence: CASSSDRDTRTDTQYF.

This chain connects TRBV3-1 to TRBJ2-2; no definite D call. V lost 0 bases and J 3 bases, leaving 8 bases between the germline ends. Germline V lookup: CDR1 LGHDT, CDR2 YNNKEL (reference sequence). The CDR3 has 15 amino acids. As DNA, the CDR3 is TGTGCCAGCAGCCAAGAGGCACATCACACCGGGGAGCTGTTTTTT. Translation gives CASSQEAHHTGELFF.

This rearrangement joins TRBV14 to TRBJ2-1; D might be TRBD1 or TRBD2, each matching 6 bases. Deletions cut 3 bases from V and 7 bases from J, with 22 bases between. CDR1 and CDR2 from the germline V gene are SGHDN and FVKESK. The CDR3 has 17 residues. The CDR3 is CASSQGPLAWGPNEQFF. The CDR3 region has the DNA TGTGCCAGCAGCCAGGGACCCCTAGCGTGGGGGCCGAATGAGCAGTTCTTC.

V is TRBV7-3 and J is TRBJ2-3; maybe TRBD2 (7 bases). Germline loops: CDR1 SGHTA, CDR2 FQGTGA. With 9 bases removed from V and 4 bases from J, the gap between germline ends came to 14 bases. The CDR3 consists of 13 residues. The CDR3 DNA is TGTGCCAGAGTGGGGGGGGGCGCAGATACGCAGTATTTT. This gives the protein CARVGGGADTQYF.

Ten or more counts support this clonotype. CDR3 protein: CASSSPGQGPYEQYF. CDR3 in DNA: TGTGCCAGCAGCTCTCCGGGACAGGGACCCTACGAGCAGTACTTC. The rearrangement links TRBV11-3 to TRBJ2-7, with TRBD1 matching over 9 bases. J lost 2 bases, V lost 4 bases, and 6 bases had no gene match. CDR1 is SGHNT and CDR2 is YENEEA in the germline V gene. This CDR3 region has 15 residues.

The chain combines TRBV5-1 with TRBJ1-1, with D perhaps TRBD1 (6 bases). Trimming shortened V by 0 bases and J by 3 bases, and 9 bases separated the two germline ends. The CDR3 has 14 residues. Germline V lookup: CDR1 SGHRS, CDR2 YFSETQ. The CDR3 spells CASSLDRADTEAFF. CDR3 nucleotides: TGCGCCAGCAGCTTGGACAGGGCGGACACTGAAGCTTTCTTT. Looking up the rest from reference TRBV5-1 and TRBJ1-1 gives the full variable domain: KAGVTQTPRYLIKTRGQQVTLSCSPISGHRSVSWYQQTPGQGLQFLFEYFSETQRNKGNFPGRFSGRQFSNSRSEMNVSTLELGDSALYLCASSLDRADTEAFFGQGTRLTVV.

This clonotype has just a few counts. This chain links TRBV20-1 with TRBJ2-3; 7 nucleotides agree with TRBD2. CDR3 length: 13 amino acids. The V gene end was trimmed by 2 bases and the J gene end by 1 base; junction bases not matched to a gene: 0. The germline V gene has CDR1 DFQATT and CDR2 SNEGSKA (reference sequence). The CDR3 spells CSARREGTDTQYF. CDR3 DNA sequence: TGCAGTGCTAGACGGGAGGGCACAGATACGCAGTATTTT.

This clonotype was detected a few times. CDR3 DNA sequence: TGTGCCAGCAATTCAGGGACTGGGGCCAACGTCCTGACTTTC. It is translated as CASNSGTGANVLTF. The chain uses TRBV12-3 or TRBV12-4 and TRBJ2-6; TRBD1 might be the D (5 bases). With 7 bases removed from V and 2 bases from J, the gap between germline ends came to 9 bases. CDR3 size: 14 residues.

This clonotype has a count of ten or more. The rearrangement uses TRBV12-3 or TRBV12-4 and TRBJ2-5; a possible D gene is TRBD2 (6 bases). V gave up 7 bases and J gave up 5 bases, with 17 bases separating them. The length of the CDR3 is 14 residues. The CDR3 reads CASNYYGGMETQYF. CDR3 in DNA: TGTGCCAGCAATTACTACGGGGGAATGGAGACCCAGTACTTC.

This clonotype was seen a few times. The chain uses TRBV12-3 or TRBV12-4 and TRBJ1-2; tentative D call: TRBD1 (6 bases). V gave up 3 bases and J gave up 6 bases, with 14 bases separating them. The CDR3 consists of 14 residues. The CDR3 protein is CASSLYGGRDGYTF. CDR3 nucleotide sequence: TGTGCCAGCAGTTTGTATGGGGGCAGGGATGGCTACACCTTC.

The chain employs TRBV10-3 and TRBJ1-1; D remains unclear. The CDR3 is 12 amino acids. From germline, CDR1 is ENHRY and CDR2 SYGVKD. V shed 10 bases and J shed 1 base, with 10 bases lying between them. The CDR3 nucleotides are TGTGCCACGGTTCGTGGGAACACTGAAGCTTTCTTT. The encoded protein is CATVRGNTEAFF.

This clonotype turned up a few times. The chain carries TRBV4-2 and TRBJ2-1; no clear D gene. The germline CDR1 and CDR2 sequences are LGHNA and YNFKEQ. The CDR3 spans 15 residues. The germline V and J ends were trimmed by 0 bases and 8 bases, with 14 bases remaining between them. The CDR3 here is CASSQDLPSGDEQFF. CDR3 nucleotide sequence: TGTGCCAGCAGCCAAGATTTGCCTTCTGGAGATGAGCAGTTCTTC.

This clonotype was observed a handful of times. The chain carries TRBV9 and TRBJ1-3; no clear D. Trimming shortened V by 0 bases and J by 0 bases, and 10 bases separated the two germline ends. This CDR3 is 16 amino acids long. Germline lookup yields CDR1 SGDLS and CDR2 YYNGEE. The CDR3 here is CASSVGTGLSGNTIYF. The CDR3 nucleotides are TGTGCCAGCAGCGTAGGTACGGGCCTCTCTGGAAACACCATATATTTT.